These 5 T cell receptor beta chains were sequenced from one sample in a study of T cells after yellow fever vaccination. TCRdb reprocessed the 5' RACE reads via MiXCR and lists one record per CDR3 protein. The table includes a few hundred thousand distinct CDR3 sequences, 8% to 9.5% detected once. The sample was PBMCs, taken about 49 days after the first yellow fever vaccination. These receptors originate from a young man who received the YFV17D yellow fever vaccine.

The sample holds a few counts of this clonotype. The rearrangement joins TRBV7-2 to TRBJ2-1; weak D call: TRBD2 (5 bases). Germline CDR1 reads SGHTA; CDR2 reads FQGNSA. V was shortened by 5 bases and J by 2 bases, with 13 bases between the two germline ends. CDR3 length equals 15 residues. CDR3 loop: CASSHTTRPYNEQFF. Written as DNA, the CDR3 is TGTGCCAGCAGCCACACTACTAGGCCCTACAATGAGCAGTTCTTC.

The sample holds many counts of this clonotype. CDR3 in DNA: TGTGCCAGCAGCTTAGCCGGGACAGTGAACACTGAAGCTTTCTTT. Amino acids: CASSLAGTVNTEAFF. The chain joins TRBV7-2 to TRBJ1-1; 7 positions match TRBD1. V shed 0 bases, J shed 0 bases, and the junction held 1 base outside the gene matches. The germline gives CDR1 SGHTA, CDR2 FQGNSA. The CDR3 contains 15 residues. Using reference TRBV7-2 and TRBJ1-1 for the parts outside the CDR3, the full variable domain is GAGVSQSPSNKVTEKGKDVELRCDPISGHTALYWYRQSLGQGLEFLIYFQGNSAPDKSGLPSDRFSAERTGGSVSTLTIQRTQQEDSAVYLCASSLAGTVNTEAFFGQGTRLTVV.

The rearrangement uses TRBV18 and TRBJ1-2; TRBD1 agrees at 9 bases. This CDR3 is built from 14 residues. V shed 3 bases and J 6 bases; nucleotides not matched to a gene: 5. Germline values: CDR1 KGHSH, CDR2 LQKENI. The CDR3 DNA sequence: TGTGCCAGCTCACCGGGACAGGGATCGGATGGCTACACCTTC. It translates to CASSPGQGSDGYTF.

The CDR3 bases are TGCAGCGCCAAGGGGGACAGGGGCCTGACTGGTGAGCAGTTCTTC. Translating it yields CSAKGDRGLTGEQFF. The J gene is TRBJ2-1, the V gene TRBV29-1; 10 nucleotides agree with TRBD1. The CDR3 is 15 amino acids. The J segment lost 9 bases and the V segment lost 7 bases, leaving 15 bases of the junction unmatched. CDR1 SQVTM and CDR2 ANQGSEA come from the germline V gene.

This clonotype occurred a few times. V and J are TRBV2 and TRBJ1-2; D perhaps matches TRBD1 (5 bases). This CDR3 spans 12 amino acids. CDR1 is SNHLY, CDR2 FYNNEI, per germline. The V end lost 6 bases, the J end lost 7 bases, and 12 bases lay between the germline ends. The DNA of the CDR3 is TGTGCCAGCAGCGGAGGGGAAGGTGGCTACACCTTC. This codes for CASSGGEGGYTF. The full variable domain, completed using reference TRBV2 and TRBJ1-2, is EPEVTQTPSHQVTQMGQEVILRCVPISNHLYFYWYRQILGQKVEFLVSFYNNEISEKSEIFDDQFSVERPDGSNFTLKIRSTKLEDSAMYFCASSGGEGGYTFGSGTRLTVV.